This T cell receptor beta chain was captured in a study of cytomegalovirus exposure and HLA in healthy donors. From germline, CDR1 is GTSNPN and CDR2 SVGIG (reference sequence). With 0 bases clipped from V and 7 bases from J, the junction kept 8 bases outside the gene matches. The length of the CDR3 is 14 residues. Researchers ran the PCR with 60 Vbeta and 13 Jbeta primers. Some clones are missing from TCRdb's copy, which holds only in-frame ones; the method was immunoSEQ multiplex PCR. Its clone listing holds 70,000 or so clones. The TCR originated in a boy aged 10-17 years in good health and CMV-seronegative. The material sequenced was PBMCs. The chain is built from TRBV30 and TRBJ2-7, with 8 bases fitting TRBD2. Here the CDR3 DNA reads TGTGCCTGGAGTGTAGAGGCGGGGGGATTTGAGCAGTACTTC. This encodes CAWSVEAGGFEQYF. Using reference TRBV30 and TRBJ2-7 for the parts outside the CDR3, the full variable domain is SQTIHQWPATLVQPVGSPLSLECTVEGTSNPNLYWYRQAAGRGLQLLFYSVGIGQISSEVPQNLSASRPQDRQFILSSKKLLLSDSGFYLCAWSVEAGGFEQYFGPGTRLTVT.